These T cell receptor beta chains were read from a single sample in a study of blood T cell repertoires in COVID-19. Produced via immunoSEQ multiplex PCR; TCRdb's table is partial and in-frame only. The sample shows about 59,000 clones, 91% of them seen only once. The sample comprised peripheral blood. These receptors all stem from a human donor in a cohort sampled during active COVID-19. Both conserved end residues are part of each CDR3. A D gene is named only where the DNA matches it firmly. Size is omitted from some rows. Given values are once, few, many or a class for expanded clones.

CASSYPLGTSGNNEQFF	TGTGCCAGCAGTTACCCCCTCGGGACTAGCGGGAACAATGAGCAGTTCTTC	TRBD2	TRBV28	-	TRBJ2-1
CASSSQGLGGSPLHF	TGTGCCAGCAGCTCACAGGGTTTAGGGGGTTCACCCCTCCACTTT	-	TRBV11-2	-	TRBJ1-6
CAWSVETLAVAVTQYF	TGTGCCTGGAGTGTAGAGACCCTAGCGGTTGCAGTTACCCAGTACTTC	TRBD2	TRBV30	-	TRBJ2-5
CASGNEKLFF	TGTGCCAGCGGCAATGAAAAACTGTTTTTT	-	TRBV5-5	-	TRBJ1-4
CATSRDRGGGNTIYF	TGTGCCACCAGCAGAGATCGGGGAGGGGGAAACACCATATATTTT	-	TRBV15	-	TRBJ1-3
CASSLGLPTYEQYF	TGTGCCAGCAGTTTAGGGCTACCTACCTACGAGCAGTACTTC	-	TRBV28	-	TRBJ2-7
CASSWGGEYNEQFF	TGTGCCAGCAGCTGGGGAGGGGAATACAATGAGCAGTTCTTC	TRBD2	TRBV7-3	-	TRBJ2-1
CATSREMGGAHEQFF	TGTGCCACCAGCAGAGAAATGGGGGGAGCCCATGAGCAGTTCTTC	-	TRBV15	-	TRBJ2-1
CASSPGTHSNQPQHF	TGTGCCAGCAGCCCCGGGACACATAGCAATCAGCCCCAGCATTTT	-	TRBV2	-	TRBJ1-5
CASSGGHLNEQFF	TGCGCCAGCAGCGGGGGGCACCTCAATGAGCAGTTCTTC	-	TRBV10-1	-	TRBJ2-1
CASSVGREGTQYF	TGTGCCAGCAGTGTGGGGCGGGAGGGGACCCAGTACTTC	TRBD2	TRBV2	-	TRBJ2-5
CASSLTASGSVGETQYF	TGCGCCAGCAGCTTGACGGCTAGCGGGAGTGTAGGAGAGACCCAGTACTTC	TRBD2	TRBV5-1	-	TRBJ2-5
CASSLYPLDRALYEQYF	TGCGCCAGCAGCCTATACCCCCTCGACAGGGCCCTCTACGAGCAGTACTTC	TRBD1	TRBV5-1	-	TRBJ2-7
CASSSIAGEVTGELFF	TGTGCCAGCAGTTCGATAGCGGGAGAGGTCACCGGGGAGCTGTTTTTT	TRBD2	TRBV27	-	TRBJ2-2
CAWSVRQGEQFF	TGTGCCTGGAGTGTTCGACAGGGGGAGCAGTTCTTC	TRBD1	TRBV30	-	TRBJ2-1
CASSEALAGFTDTQYF	TGTGCCAGCAGTGAAGCACTAGCGGGGTTCACAGATACGCAGTATTTT	TRBD2	TRBV6-1	-	TRBJ2-3
CASTRTSAETQYF	TGTGCCAGCACTAGGACTAGCGCCGAGACCCAGTACTTC	TRBD2	TRBV28	-	TRBJ2-5
CASSRAFDSSYEQYF	TGTGCCAGCAGCCGGGCCTTCGATAGCTCCTACGAGCAGTACTTC	-	TRBV3-1/TRBV3-2	-	TRBJ2-7
CASSQAHNNSPLHF	TGTGCCAGCAGCCAGGCGCACAATAATTCACCCCTCCACTTT	-	TRBV6-5	once	TRBJ1-6
CASSYRQGYEQYF	TGTGCCAGCAGCTACCGACAGGGTTACGAGCAGTACTTC	TRBD1	TRBV7-2	-	TRBJ2-7
CASSQTILAGKETQYF	TGTGCCAGCAGCCAAACAATCCTAGCGGGGAAGGAGACCCAGTACTTC	TRBD2	TRBV3-1/TRBV3-2	-	TRBJ2-5
CASSYDSSGNTIYF	TGTGCCAGCAGTTATGACAGCTCTGGAAACACCATATATTTT	-	TRBV6-2/TRBV6-3	-	TRBJ1-3